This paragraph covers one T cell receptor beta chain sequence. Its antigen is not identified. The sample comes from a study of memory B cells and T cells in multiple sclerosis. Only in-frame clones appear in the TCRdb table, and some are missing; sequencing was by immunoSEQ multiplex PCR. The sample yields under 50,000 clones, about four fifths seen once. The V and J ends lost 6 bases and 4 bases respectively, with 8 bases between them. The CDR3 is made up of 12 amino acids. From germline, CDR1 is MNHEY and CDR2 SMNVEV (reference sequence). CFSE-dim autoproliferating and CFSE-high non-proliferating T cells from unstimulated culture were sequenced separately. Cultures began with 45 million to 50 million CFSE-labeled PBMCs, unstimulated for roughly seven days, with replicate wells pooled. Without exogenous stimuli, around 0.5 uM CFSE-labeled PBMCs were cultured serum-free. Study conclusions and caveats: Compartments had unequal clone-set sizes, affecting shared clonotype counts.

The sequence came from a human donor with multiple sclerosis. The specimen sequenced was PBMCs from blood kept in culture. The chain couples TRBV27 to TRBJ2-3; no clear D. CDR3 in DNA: TGTGCCAGCAGCCATAACCCAGATACGCAGTATTTT. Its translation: CASSHNPDTQYF.